The rows below give T cell receptor beta chains drawn from one sample of a study of shared clonotypes between healthy human individuals. Libraries were prepared by immunoSEQ multiplex PCR; TCRdb keeps only in-frame clonotypes and omits some of them. The sample shows about a million clones, around three quarters of them seen only once. Sequences were obtained from memory CD4+ T cells from PBMCs. These receptors were taken from a man aged 18 to 30 in good health. Some clones in this sample may be carry-over from other donors' samples. Each CDR3 is given with its conserved first and last residue. The D gene is left open where the match is weak. Size is omitted from some rows. Given values are once, few, many or a class for expanded clones.

cdr3_length | j_call | clone_size | v_call | d_call | cdr3_aa | cdr3_nt
15 | TRBJ2-3 | . | TRBV6-5 | . | CASSPAWEVTDTQYF | TGTGCCAGCAGTCCCGCGTGGGAGGTCACAGATACGCAGTATTTT
14 | TRBJ2-7 | . | TRBV4-1 | TRBD2 | CASSLSGRAYEQYF | TGCGCCAGCAGCCTTAGCGGGAGGGCCTACGAGCAGTACTTC
15 | TRBJ2-1 | few | TRBV9 | TRBD2 | CASSVGLAGVGEQFF | TGTGCCAGCAGCGTAGGACTAGCGGGAGTAGGTGAGCAGTTCTTC
13 | TRBJ1-2 | many | TRBV30 | . | CAWSPGFNYGYTF | TGTGCCTGGAGCCCAGGATTTAACTATGGCTACACCTTC
12 | TRBJ1-5 | . | TRBV6-6 | . | CASRSSNQPQHF | TGTGCCAGCAGGTCTAGCAATCAGCCCCAGCATTTT
12 | TRBJ2-1 | . | TRBV14 | . | CASSQGYNEQFF | TGTGCCAGCAGCCAAGGTTACAATGAGCAGTTCTTC
16 | TRBJ2-2 | . | TRBV11-1 | TRBD1 | CAGKDRGGKNTGELFF | TGTGCCGGGAAAGACAGGGGTGGGAAGAACACCGGGGAGCTGTTTTTT
17 | TRBJ2-3 | . | TRBV5-1 | TRBD1 | CASSWDREVTTTDTQYF | TGCGCCAGCAGCTGGGACAGGGAGGTCACCACCACAGATACGCAGTATTTT
15 | TRBJ2-3 | . | TRBV11-3 | TRBD2 | CASSFTGGSTDTQYF | TGTGCCAGCAGCTTTACGGGAGGGTCCACAGATACGCAGTATTTT
16 | TRBJ2-4 | once | TRBV4-3 | TRBD2 | CASSQDEREWRNIQYF | TGCGCCAGCAGCCAAGACGAGCGGGAGTGGAGGAACATTCAGTACTTC
14 | TRBJ2-3 | many | TRBV28 | TRBD2 | CASSLGTSGSTQYF | TGTGCCAGCAGTTTGGGGACTAGCGGGAGTACGCAGTATTTT
15 | TRBJ2-7 | . | TRBV7-2 | . | CASSSMAGVMGEQYF | TGTGCCAGCAGCTCGATGGCCGGGGTTATGGGCGAGCAGTACTTC
16 | TRBJ2-7 | . | TRBV5-1 | TRBD2 | CASSSDPLAGTYEQYF | TGCGCCAGCAGCTCGGACCCTCTAGCGGGAACGTACGAGCAGTACTTC
15 | TRBJ2-1 | . | TRBV9 | TRBD2 | CASSTGLAGANEQFF | TGTGCCAGCAGCACCGGACTAGCGGGAGCGAATGAGCAGTTCTTC
13 | TRBJ2-7 | . | TRBV9 | TRBD1 | CASSATGAYEQYF | TGTGCCAGCAGCGCCACAGGGGCCTACGAGCAGTACTTC
15 | TRBJ2-6 | once | TRBV11-2 | TRBD1 | CASSSQGAGANVLTF | TGTGCCAGCAGCTCCCAGGGGGCTGGGGCCAACGTCCTGACTTTC
15 | TRBJ2-7 | . | TRBV13 | TRBD1 | CASSLRGQFSYEQYF | TGTGCCAGCAGCTTAAGGGGACAGTTCTCCTACGAGCAGTACTTC
13 | TRBJ2-3 | . | TRBV18 | . | CASSPPSTDTQYF | TGTGCCAGCTCACCTCCGTCCACAGATACGCAGTATTTT
14 | TRBJ1-2 | . | TRBV28 | . | CATQGNSRSYGYTF | TGTGCCACCCAGGGGAACTCCCGGTCTTATGGCTACACCTTC
14 | TRBJ1-1 | . | TRBV4-1 | . | CASSQRTSSTEAFF | TGCGCCAGCAGCCAACGTACGTCGAGCACTGAAGCTTTCTTT
14 | TRBJ1-2 | . | TRBV30 | . | CAWISSGRGYGYTF | TGTGCCTGGATATCCTCAGGGAGAGGCTATGGCTACACCTTC
15 | TRBJ2-5 | few | TRBV5-1 | . | CASSLGATNTETQYF | TGCGCCAGCAGCTTGGGCGCGACAAACACAGAGACCCAGTACTTC
14 | TRBJ2-1 | . | TRBV11-2 | . | CASSSPRDTNEQFF | TGTGCCAGCAGCTCTCCCCGGGACACCAATGAGCAGTTCTTC
17 | TRBJ2-6 | . | TRBV10-3 | TRBD1 | CAISATGASSGANVLTF | TGTGCCATCAGTGCGACAGGGGCCTCCTCTGGGGCCAACGTCCTGACTTTC
15 | TRBJ2-1 | . | TRBV7-2 | . | CASSFNPTRDNEQFF | TGTGCCAGCAGCTTCAACCCGACTAGGGACAATGAGCAGTTCTTC
12 | TRBJ1-1 | . | TRBV9 | . | CASSRPNTEAFF | TGTGCCAGCAGCCGCCCGAACACTGAAGCTTTCTTT
15 | TRBJ2-2 | . | TRBV13 | . | CASSYSREYTGELFF | TGTGCCAGCAGCTACTCGAGGGAGTACACCGGGGAGCTGTTTTTT